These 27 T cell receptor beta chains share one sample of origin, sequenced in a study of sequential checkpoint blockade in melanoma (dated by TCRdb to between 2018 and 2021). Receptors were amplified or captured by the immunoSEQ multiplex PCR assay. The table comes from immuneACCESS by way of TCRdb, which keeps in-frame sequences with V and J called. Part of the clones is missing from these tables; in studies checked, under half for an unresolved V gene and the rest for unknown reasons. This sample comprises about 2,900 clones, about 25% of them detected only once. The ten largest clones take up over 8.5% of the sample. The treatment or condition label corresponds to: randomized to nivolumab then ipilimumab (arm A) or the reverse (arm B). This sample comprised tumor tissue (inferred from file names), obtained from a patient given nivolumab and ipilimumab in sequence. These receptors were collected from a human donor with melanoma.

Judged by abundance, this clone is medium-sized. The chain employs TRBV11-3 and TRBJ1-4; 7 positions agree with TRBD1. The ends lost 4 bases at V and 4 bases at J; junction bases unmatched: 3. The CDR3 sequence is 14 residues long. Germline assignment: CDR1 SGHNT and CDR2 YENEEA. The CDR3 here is CASSSWDSNEKLFF. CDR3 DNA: TGTGCCAGCAGCTCCTGGGACAGTAATGAAAAACTGTTTTTT.

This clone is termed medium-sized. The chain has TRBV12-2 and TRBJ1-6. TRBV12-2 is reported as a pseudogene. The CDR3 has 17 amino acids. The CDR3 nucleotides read TGTGCAAGTGACCCCAAAGGGTGCCGTTATATTAATTCACCCCTCCACTTT. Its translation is CASDPKGCRYINSPLHF.

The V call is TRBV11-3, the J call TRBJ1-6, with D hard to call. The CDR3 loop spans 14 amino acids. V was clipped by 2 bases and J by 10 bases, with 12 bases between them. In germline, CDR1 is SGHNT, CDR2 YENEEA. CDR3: CASSLTGGRSPLHF. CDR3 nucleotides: TGTGCCAGCAGCTTAACGGGAGGCAGGTCACCCCTCCACTTT.

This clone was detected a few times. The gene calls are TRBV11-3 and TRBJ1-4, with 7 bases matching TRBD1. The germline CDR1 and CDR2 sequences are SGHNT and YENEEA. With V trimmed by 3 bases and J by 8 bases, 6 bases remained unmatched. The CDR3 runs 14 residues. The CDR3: CASSLPGTEEKLFF. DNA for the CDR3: TGTGCCAGCAGCTTGCCCGGGACAGAAGAAAAACTGTTTTTT. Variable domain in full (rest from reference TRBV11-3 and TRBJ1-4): EAGVVQSPRYKIIEKKQPVAFWCNPISGHNTLYWYLQNLGQGPELLIRYENEEAVDDSQLPKDRFSAERLKGVDSTLKIQPAELGDSAVYLCASSLPGTEEKLFFGSGTQLSVL.

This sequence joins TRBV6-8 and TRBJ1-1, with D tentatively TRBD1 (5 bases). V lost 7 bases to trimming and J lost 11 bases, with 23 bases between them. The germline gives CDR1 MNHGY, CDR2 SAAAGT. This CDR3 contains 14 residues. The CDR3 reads CASTGTTRSTKAFF. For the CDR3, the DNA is TGTGCCAGCACCGGGACGACAAGATCGACTAAGGCTTTCTTT.

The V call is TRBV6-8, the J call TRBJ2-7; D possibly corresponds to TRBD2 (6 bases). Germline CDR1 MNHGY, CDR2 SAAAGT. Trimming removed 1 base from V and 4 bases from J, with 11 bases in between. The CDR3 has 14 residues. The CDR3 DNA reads TGTGCCAGCAGTTACTATGGAGGGTTATACGAGCAGTACTTC. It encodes CASSYYGGLYEQYF.

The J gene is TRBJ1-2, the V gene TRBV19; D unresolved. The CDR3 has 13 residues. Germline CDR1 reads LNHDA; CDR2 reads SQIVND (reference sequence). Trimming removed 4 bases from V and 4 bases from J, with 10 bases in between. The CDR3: CASSNGVGYGYTF. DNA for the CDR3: TGTGCCAGTAGTAACGGGGTCGGCTATGGCTACACCTTC.

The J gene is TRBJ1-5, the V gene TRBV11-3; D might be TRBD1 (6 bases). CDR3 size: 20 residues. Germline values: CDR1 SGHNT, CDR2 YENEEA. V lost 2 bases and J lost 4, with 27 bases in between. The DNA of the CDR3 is TGTGCCAGCAGCTTACAAGGGAAGACCGGGACACCCGAAGGGAATCAGCCCCAGCATTTT. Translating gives CASSLQGKTGTPEGNQPQHF.

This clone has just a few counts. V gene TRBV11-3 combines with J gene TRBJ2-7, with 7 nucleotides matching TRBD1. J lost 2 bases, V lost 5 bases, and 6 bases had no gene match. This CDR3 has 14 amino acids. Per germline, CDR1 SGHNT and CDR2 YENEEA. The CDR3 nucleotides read TGTGCCAGCAGCACGGGACAGCATACCTACGAGCAGTACTTC. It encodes CASSTGQHTYEQYF. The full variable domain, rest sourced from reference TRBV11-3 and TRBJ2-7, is EAGVVQSPRYKIIEKKQPVAFWCNPISGHNTLYWYLQNLGQGPELLIRYENEEAVDDSQLPKDRFSAERLKGVDSTLKIQPAELGDSAVYLCASSTGQHTYEQYFGPGTRLTVT.

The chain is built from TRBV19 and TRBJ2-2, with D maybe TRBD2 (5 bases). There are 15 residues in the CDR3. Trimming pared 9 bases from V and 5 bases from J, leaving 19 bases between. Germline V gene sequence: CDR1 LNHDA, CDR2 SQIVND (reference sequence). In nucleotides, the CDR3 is TGTGCCAGCAGCTACGGCGACCGGGGAACCGGGGAGCTGTTTTTT. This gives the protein CASSYGDRGTGELFF.

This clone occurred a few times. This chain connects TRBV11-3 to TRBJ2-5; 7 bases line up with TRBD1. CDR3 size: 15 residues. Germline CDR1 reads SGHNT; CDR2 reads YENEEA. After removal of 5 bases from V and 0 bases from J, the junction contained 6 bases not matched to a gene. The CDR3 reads CASSRNRGHQETQYF. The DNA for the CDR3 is TGTGCCAGCAGCCGGAACAGGGGCCACCAAGAGACCCAGTACTTC.

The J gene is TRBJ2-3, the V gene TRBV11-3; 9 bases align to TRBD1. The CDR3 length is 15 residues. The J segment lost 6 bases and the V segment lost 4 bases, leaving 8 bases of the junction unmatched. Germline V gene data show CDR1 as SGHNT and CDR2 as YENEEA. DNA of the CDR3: TGTGCCAGCAGCTCCGGGACAGGGCCAGCGGATACGCAGTATTTT. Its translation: CASSSGTGPADTQYF.

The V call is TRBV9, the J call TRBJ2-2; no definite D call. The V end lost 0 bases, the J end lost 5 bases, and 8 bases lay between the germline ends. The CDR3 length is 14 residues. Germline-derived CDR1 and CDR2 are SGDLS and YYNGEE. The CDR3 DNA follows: TGTGCCAGCAGCGTAGTTGAATCAACCGGGGAGCTGTTTTTT. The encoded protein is CASSVVESTGELFF.

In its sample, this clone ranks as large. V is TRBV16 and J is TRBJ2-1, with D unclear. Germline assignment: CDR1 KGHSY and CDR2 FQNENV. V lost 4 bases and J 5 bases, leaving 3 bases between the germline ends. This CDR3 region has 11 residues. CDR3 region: CASSPNNEQFF. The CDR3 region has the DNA TGTGCCAGCAGCCCCAACAATGAGCAGTTCTTC.

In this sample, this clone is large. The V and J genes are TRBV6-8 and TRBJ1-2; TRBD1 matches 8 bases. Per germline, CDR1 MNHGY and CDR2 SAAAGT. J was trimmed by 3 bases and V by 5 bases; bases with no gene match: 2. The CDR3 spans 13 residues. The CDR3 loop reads CASSATGDYGYTF. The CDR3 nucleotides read TGTGCCAGCAGTGCGACAGGGGACTATGGCTACACCTTC.

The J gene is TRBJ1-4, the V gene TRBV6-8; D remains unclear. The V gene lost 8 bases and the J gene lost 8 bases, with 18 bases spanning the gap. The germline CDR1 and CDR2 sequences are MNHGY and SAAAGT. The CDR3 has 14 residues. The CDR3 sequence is CASFPPGTQEKLFF. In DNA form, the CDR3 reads TGTGCCAGCTTCCCCCCAGGTACACAAGAAAAACTGTTTTTT.

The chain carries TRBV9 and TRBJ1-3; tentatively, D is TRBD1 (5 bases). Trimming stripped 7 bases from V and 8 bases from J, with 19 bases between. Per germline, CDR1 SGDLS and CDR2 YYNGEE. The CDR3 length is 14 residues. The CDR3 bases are TGTGCCAGCTCGGACGGTGAGACAGTCGACACCATATATTTT. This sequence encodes CASSDGETVDTIYF.

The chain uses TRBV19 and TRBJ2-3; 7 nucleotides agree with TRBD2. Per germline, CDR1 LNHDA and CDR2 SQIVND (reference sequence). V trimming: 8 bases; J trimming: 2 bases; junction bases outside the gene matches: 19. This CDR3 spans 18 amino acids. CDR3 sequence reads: CASRSLRLASNHTDTQYF. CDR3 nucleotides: TGTGCCAGTCGATCCCTCCGACTAGCCTCAAACCACACAGATACGCAGTATTTT.

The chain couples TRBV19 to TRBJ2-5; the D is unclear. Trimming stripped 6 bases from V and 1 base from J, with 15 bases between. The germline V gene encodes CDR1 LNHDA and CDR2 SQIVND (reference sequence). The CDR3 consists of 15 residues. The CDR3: CASRTVGRSQETQYF. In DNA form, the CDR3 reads TGTGCCAGTAGAACGGTGGGCCGAAGCCAAGAGACCCAGTACTTC.

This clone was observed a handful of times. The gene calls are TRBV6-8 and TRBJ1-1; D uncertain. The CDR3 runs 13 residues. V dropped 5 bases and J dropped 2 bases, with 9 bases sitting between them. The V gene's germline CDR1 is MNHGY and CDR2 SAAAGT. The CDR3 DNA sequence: TGTGCCAGCAGTGTCCGGTTTAACACTGAAGCTTTCTTT. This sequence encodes CASSVRFNTEAFF.

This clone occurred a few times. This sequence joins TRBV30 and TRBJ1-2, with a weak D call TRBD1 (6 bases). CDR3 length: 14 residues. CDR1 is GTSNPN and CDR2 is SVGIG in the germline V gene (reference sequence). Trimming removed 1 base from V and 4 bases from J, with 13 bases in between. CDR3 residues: CAWSAFGTSYGYTF. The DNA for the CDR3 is TGTGCCTGGAGTGCCTTCGGGACAAGCTATGGCTACACCTTC.

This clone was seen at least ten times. The CDR3 DNA reads TGTGCCAGCAGCTACACGCGCGTGGGACAGGTCGTAGGTGGCTACACCTTC. This codes for CASSYTRVGQVVGGYTF. This chain uses TRBV11-3 with TRBJ1-2, with 8 bases fitting TRBD1. The junction had 17 bases not matched to a gene; V was cut back by 4 bases and J by 7 bases. The CDR3 consists of 17 residues. Germline lookup yields CDR1 SGHNT and CDR2 YENEEA.

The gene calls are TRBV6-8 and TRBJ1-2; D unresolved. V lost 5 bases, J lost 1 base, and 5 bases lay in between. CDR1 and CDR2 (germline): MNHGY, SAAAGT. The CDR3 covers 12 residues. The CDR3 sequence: CASSDNNYGYTF. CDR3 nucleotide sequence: TGTGCCAGCAGTGACAATAACTATGGCTACACCTTC.

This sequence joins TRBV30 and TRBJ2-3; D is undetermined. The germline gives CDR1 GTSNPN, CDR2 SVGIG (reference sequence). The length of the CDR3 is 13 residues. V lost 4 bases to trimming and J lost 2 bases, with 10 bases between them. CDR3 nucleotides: TGTGCCTGGACCCTCGGATTCACAGATACGCAGTATTTT. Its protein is CAWTLGFTDTQYF.

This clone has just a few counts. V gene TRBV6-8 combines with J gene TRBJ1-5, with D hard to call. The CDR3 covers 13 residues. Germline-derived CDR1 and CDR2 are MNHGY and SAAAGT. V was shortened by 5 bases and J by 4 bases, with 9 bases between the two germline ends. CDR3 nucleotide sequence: TGTGCCAGCAGTCAAGACCGGAATCAGCCCCAGCATTTT. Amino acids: CASSQDRNQPQHF.

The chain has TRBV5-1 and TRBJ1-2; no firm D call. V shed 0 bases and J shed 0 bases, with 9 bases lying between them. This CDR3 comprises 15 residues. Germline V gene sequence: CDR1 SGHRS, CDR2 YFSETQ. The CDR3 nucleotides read TGCGCCAGCAGCTTGGAAGAAGGTGCTAACTATGGCTACACCTTC. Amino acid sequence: CASSLEEGANYGYTF.

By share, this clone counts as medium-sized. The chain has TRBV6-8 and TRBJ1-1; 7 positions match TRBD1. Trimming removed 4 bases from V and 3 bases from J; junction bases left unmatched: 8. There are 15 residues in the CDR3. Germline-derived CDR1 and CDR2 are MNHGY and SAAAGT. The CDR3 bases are TGTGCCAGCAGTTTGGACAGGCGGCCGGACACTGAAGCTTTCTTT. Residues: CASSLDRRPDTEAFF.